The 27 T cell receptor beta chains presented below share a single source sample, sequenced in a study of spatial heterogeneity in lung cancer. In TCRdb, the 5' RACE reads were re-called with MiXCR into one record per CDR3 protein. Here the sample spans about 90,000 distinct CDR3 sequences, 7% to 9% being singletons. Time point indicated: sample taken at primary tumor resection. No cell sorting; template was whole RNA from tumor, lung tissue or PBMC. The sample was PBMCs, taken at surgery. The source is a male donor with early-stage non-small cell lung cancer.

This clonotype was counted a few times. The chain uses TRBV6-1 and TRBJ2-5, with D unclear. Per germline, CDR1 MNHNS and CDR2 SASEGT. The length of the CDR3 is 15 residues. The V end lost 2 bases, the J end lost 5 bases, and 15 bases lay between the germline ends. The CDR3 coding sequence is TGTGCCAGCAGTGAACTGGCCACGCGCGGTGAGACCCAGTACTTC. Its protein product is CASSELATRGETQYF.

This clonotype was picked up a small number of times. The V call is TRBV20-1, the J call TRBJ2-3, with 16 bases lining up with TRBD2. V shed 6 bases, J shed 3 bases, and the junction held 9 bases outside the gene matches. Per the germline V gene, CDR1 is DFQATT and CDR2 is SNEGSKA (reference sequence). The CDR3 is 17 amino acids. For the CDR3, the DNA is TGCAGTGCGACCGGGACTAGCGGGAGGGCCGTTACAGATACGCAGTATTTT. Amino acid sequence: CSATGTSGRAVTDTQYF.

The sample holds many counts of this clonotype. The chain uses TRBV19 and TRBJ1-5, with D maybe TRBD1 (5 bases). The CDR3 has 17 amino acids. Trimming left V 1 base short and J 0 bases short, with 13 bases between. CDR1 is LNHDA, CDR2 SQIVND, per germline (reference sequence). The DNA for the CDR3 is TGTGCCAGTAGTATAGGGCAGGGCAGGGTTAGCAATCAGCCCCAGCATTTT. Amino acids: CASSIGQGRVSNQPQHF.

This clonotype showed up just a few times. The CDR3 protein is CASSAKGLAAEDTQYF. The CDR3 DNA is TGTGCCAGCAGTGCTAAGGGACTAGCGGCTGAAGATACGCAGTATTTT. The chain combines TRBV9 with TRBJ2-3, with 11 bases that match TRBD2. The junction had 10 bases not matched to a gene; V was cut back by 5 bases and J by 5 bases. This CDR3 has 16 residues. Germline V gives CDR1 SGDLS, CDR2 YYNGEE.

V is TRBV5-1 and J is TRBJ2-4; D remains unclear. The germline gives CDR1 SGHRS, CDR2 YFSETQ. V was clipped by 1 base and J by 0 bases, with 5 bases between them. CDR3 length: 14 residues. The CDR3 DNA reads as TGCGCCAGCAGCTTGTCAGTAGCCAAAAACATTCAGTACTTC. It codes for CASSLSVAKNIQYF.

This clonotype was seen many times. The chain carries TRBV10-3 and TRBJ1-4, with TRBD1 identical over 7 bases. The J segment lost 4 bases and the V segment lost 5 bases, leaving 1 base of the junction unmatched. The length of the CDR3 is 13 residues. Germline CDR1 is ENHRY and CDR2 is SYGVKD. CDR3 residues: CAISTGDNEKLFF. In DNA form, the CDR3 reads TGTGCCATCAGTACAGGGGATAATGAAAAACTGTTTTTT.

This clonotype was seen a few times. V and J are TRBV20-1 and TRBJ2-7; 9 bases are a match to TRBD1. The J segment lost 5 bases and the V segment lost 6 bases, leaving 11 bases of the junction unmatched. Germline V CDR1 and CDR2: DFQATT, SNEGSKA (reference sequence). The CDR3 extends over 14 amino acids. The CDR3 DNA is TGCAGTGCCACTCCTAGGACAGGGGTCCACGAGCAGTACTTC. It codes for CSATPRTGVHEQYF.

This clonotype was found a few times. The chain joins TRBV7-9 to TRBJ2-1; the match to TRBD1 covers 9 bases. The V gene end was trimmed by 4 bases and the J gene end by 5 bases; junction bases not matched to a gene: 3. The CDR3 loop spans 14 amino acids. Germline CDR1 and CDR2: SEHNR and FQNEAQ (reference sequence). The CDR3 protein is CASSSTGGDNEQFF. The DNA for the CDR3 is TGTGCCAGCAGCTCGACAGGGGGTGACAATGAGCAGTTCTTC.

The V call is TRBV6-4, the J call TRBJ2-3; 12 nucleotides agree with TRBD2. V lost 5 bases, J lost 3 bases, and 6 bases stayed unmatched. The CDR3 contains 16 residues. Germline V lookup: CDR1 MRHNA, CDR2 SNTAGT. CDR3 in amino acids: CASSQLAGGGTDTQYF. CDR3 nucleotides: TGTGCCAGCAGTCAACTAGCGGGAGGAGGGACAGATACGCAGTATTTT.

The rearrangement links TRBV12-3 or TRBV12-4 to TRBJ1-5; no clear D. V was shortened by 5 bases and J by 5 bases, with 16 bases between the two germline ends. The CDR3 is made up of 15 amino acids. The CDR3 loop is CASSPSSNGDQPQHF. CDR3 bases: TGTGCCAGCAGTCCTTCAAGTAATGGAGATCAGCCCCAGCATTTT.

The rearrangement joins TRBV9 to TRBJ2-3, with a weak D call TRBD1 (7 bases). V lost 2 bases and J lost 0, with 13 bases in between. This CDR3 has 16 residues. Looked up from germline, CDR1 is SGDLS and CDR2 is YYNGEE. Written as DNA, the CDR3 is TGTGCCAGCAGCGTGGCGGGGACAGAAAGCACAGATACGCAGTATTTT. Amino acids: CASSVAGTESTDTQYF. The full variable domain, its missing parts supplied by reference TRBV9 and TRBJ2-3, is DSGVTQTPKHLITATGQRVTLRCSPRSGDLSVYWYQQSLDQGLQFLIQYYNGEERAKGNILERFSAQQFPDLHSELNLSSLELGDSALYFCASSVAGTESTDTQYFGPGTRLTVL.

J is TRBJ1-2 and V is TRBV5-6, with D possibly matching TRBD1 (6 bases). The CDR3 totals 13 residues. V shed 1 base and J shed 5 bases, with 9 bases lying between them. Germline CDR1 reads SGHDT; CDR2 reads YYEEEE. CDR3 residues: CASSLRGAYGYTF. Written as DNA, the CDR3 is TGTGCCAGCAGCTTGCGGGGGGCGTATGGCTACACCTTC.

This clonotype has a count of ten or more. The gene calls are TRBV11-2 and TRBJ2-3, with 10 bases matching TRBD1. This CDR3 comprises 13 residues. After removal of 4 bases from V and 7 bases from J, the junction contained 2 bases not matched to a gene. CDR1 is SGHAT, CDR2 FQNNGV, per germline. The CDR3 loop is CASSWDRGNTQYF. DNA of the CDR3: TGTGCCAGCAGCTGGGACAGGGGAAATACGCAGTATTTT.

At least ten counts were recorded for this clonotype. The chain combines TRBV7-3 with TRBJ2-1, with 8 bases aligning to TRBD1. The CDR3 totals 15 residues. The germline gives CDR1 SGHTA, CDR2 FQGTGA. The trim removed 0 bases at V and 5 bases at J, leaving 3 bases unmatched. The CDR3 protein is CASSLTWTGNNEQFF. The CDR3, as DNA: TGTGCCAGCAGCTTAACTTGGACAGGGAACAATGAGCAGTTCTTC.

The rearrangement joins TRBV7-2 to TRBJ2-5, with D unclear. The CDR3 has 14 residues. Trimming took 1 base from V and 2 from J, leaving 8 bases between them. Looked up from germline, CDR1 is SGHTA and CDR2 is FQGNSA. CDR3 coding DNA: TGTGCCAGCAGCTTAGATGGCACACAAGAGACCCAGTACTTC. Its protein product is CASSLDGTQETQYF.

The CDR3 loop reads CSARDRTSGEETQYF. CDR3 coding DNA: TGCAGTGCTAGAGATCGAACTAGCGGGGAAGAGACCCAGTACTTC. This sequence joins TRBV20-1 and TRBJ2-5, with 10 positions matching TRBD2. The germline V gene has CDR1 DFQATT and CDR2 SNEGSKA (reference sequence). The CDR3 is 15 residues long. V was pared by 0 bases and J by 3 bases, with 4 bases of the junction left unmatched.

This clonotype has just a few counts. The chain couples TRBV5-4 to TRBJ2-1, with a weak D call TRBD2 (6 bases). The CDR3 runs 17 residues. Germline lookup yields CDR1 SGHNT and CDR2 YYREEE (reference sequence). Trimming pared 0 bases from V and 14 bases from J, leaving 27 bases between. DNA for the CDR3: TGTGCCAGCAGCTTGGGGGCCGGGGGACTGACTTGGGGTTTGGAGTTCTTC. Amino acid sequence: CASSLGAGGLTWGLEFF.

The chain joins TRBV29-1 to TRBJ2-7, with D possibly matching TRBD1 (5 bases). Trimming took 6 bases from V and 3 from J, leaving 12 bases between them. Per germline, CDR1 SQVTM and CDR2 ANQGSEA. This CDR3 comprises 12 residues. CDR3 protein: CSVHIDSYEQYF. Here the CDR3 DNA reads TGCAGCGTCCACATTGACAGCTACGAGCAGTACTTC.

This clonotype was counted only a few times. The chain couples TRBV11-2 to TRBJ2-5, with D possibly TRBD1 on 6 matching bases. CDR1 SGHAT and CDR2 FQNNGV come from the germline V gene. The V end was cut by 4 bases, the J end by 1 base, with 10 bases between. CDR3 length: 14 residues. The CDR3 sequence is CASSSWTVQETQYF. The CDR3 DNA reads TGTGCCAGCAGCTCCTGGACAGTCCAAGAGACCCAGTACTTC. Full variable domain (rest looked up from reference TRBV11-2 and TRBJ2-5): EAGVAQSPRYKIIEKRQSVAFWCNPISGHATLYWYQQILGQGPKLLIQFQNNGVVDDSQLPKDRFSAERLKGVDSTLKIQPAKLEDSAVYLCASSSWTVQETQYFGPGTRLLVL.

The chain is built from TRBV5-8 and TRBJ1-6, with 7 bases that match TRBD1. Germline CDR1 is SGHTS and CDR2 is YDEGEE. Germline trimming cut 1 base from V and 7 bases from J; bases unmatched to any gene: 5. The CDR3 loop spans 15 amino acids. The CDR3 DNA is TGTGCCAGCAGCTTGCTAGGGACAGTCAATTCACCCCTCCACTTT. It specifies CASSLLGTVNSPLHF.

This clonotype was seen only a few times. J is TRBJ2-1 and V is TRBV30; D remains unclear. Germline values: CDR1 GTSNPN, CDR2 SVGIG (reference sequence). CDR3 length equals 14 residues. Trimming stripped 0 bases from V and 2 bases from J, with 8 bases between. The CDR3 nucleotides read TGTGCCTGGAGTGTACGGGCAGCCTACAATGAGCAGTTCTTC. It specifies CAWSVRAAYNEQFF.

This clonotype was counted ten times or more. The genes are TRBV5-1 and TRBJ1-6, with D possibly being TRBD1 (5 bases). Germline-derived CDR1 and CDR2 are SGHRS and YFSETQ. Trimming took 4 bases from V and 6 from J, leaving 14 bases between them. The CDR3 contains 15 residues. The CDR3 DNA reads TGCGCCAGCAGCGGGGAGGGGTCCACTAATTCACCCCTCCACTTT. Protein sequence: CASSGEGSTNSPLHF.

This clonotype has a count of ten or more. Its ends do not fully match the called genes, so a read error is possible. The V gene is TRBV7-8, the J gene TRBJ2-7; D call uncertain. The CDR3 sequence is 14 residues long. Germline loops: CDR1 SGHVS, CDR2 FQNEAQ. This CDR3 is CASSGSSQVVQGQF. The CDR3 DNA reads as TGTGCCAGCAGCGGAAGCAGCCAGGTCGTCCAAGGTCAATTC.

V gene TRBV19 combines with J gene TRBJ2-2; D gene ambiguous. Germline assignment: CDR1 LNHDA and CDR2 SQIVND (reference sequence). V was pared by 7 bases and J by 0 bases, with 12 bases between. The CDR3 is 15 residues long. The CDR3, as DNA: TGTGCCAGTACCCCCCGGCTAGCGAACACCGGGGAGCTGTTTTTT. It specifies CASTPRLANTGELFF.

This clonotype was seen at least ten times. This rearrangement joins TRBV24-1 to TRBJ2-2; D possibly corresponds to TRBD1 (6 bases). Per the germline V gene, CDR1 is KGHDR and CDR2 is SFDVKD. The V end lost 7 bases, the J end lost 6 bases, and 11 bases lay between the germline ends. The CDR3 extends over 13 amino acids. The CDR3 DNA is TGTGCCACCAGAGAACCAGGGGCCGGGGAGCTGTTTTTT. This encodes CATREPGAGELFF.

Turning to this clonotype: A much more abundant neighbour one base away suggests this may be a read error. J is TRBJ2-1 and V is TRBV29-1, with D uncertain. The germline gives CDR1 SQVTM, CDR2 ANQGSEA. The V end was cut by 4 bases, the J end by 5 bases, with 6 bases between. The CDR3 is 11 amino acids. The CDR3 loop is CSVAQNNEQFF. In nucleotides, the CDR3 is TGCAGCGTTGCCCAGAACAATGAGCAGTTCTTC.

The rearrangement links TRBV10-3 to TRBJ1-2; D perhaps matches TRBD1 (6 bases). Germline CDR1 reads ENHRY; CDR2 reads SYGVKD. This CDR3 region has 12 residues. V lost 2 bases and J lost 10, with 11 bases in between. The CDR3 nucleotides read TGTGCCATCAGTGAGAATAGGGGGAACTACACCTTC. Translated, it gives CAISENRGNYTF.